This is a list of T cell receptor beta chains from one sample in a study of blood T cell repertoires in COVID-19. TCRdb's copy holds only in-frame clones and misses some; the assay was immunoSEQ multiplex PCR. Among approximately 280,000 clones, around 84% were seen once, and the ten largest hold over 4%. Sequencing used PBMCs or T cells enriched from blood (not recorded which). The origin of the receptors is a man aged 35 to 55 who had been exposed to COVID-19. CDR3s include the opening cysteine and the closing phenylalanine or tryptophan. Fields, in order: J gene, V gene, CDR3 protein.

>TRBJ1-4|TRBV5-1
CASSLAGRENEKLFF
>TRBJ2-1|TRBV9
CASSVVSGRGNEQFF
>TRBJ2-7|TRBV7-9
CASSQDRGYEQYF
>TRBJ1-6|TRBV19
CASSIAPKGASSPLHF
>TRBJ2-1|TRBV18
CASSRTSGNYNEQFF
>TRBJ2-2|TRBV5-4
CASSFGTSTGELFF
>TRBJ1-1|TRBV5-4
CASSLQGKRTEAFF
>TRBJ2-1|TRBV11-3
CASSLGASGYNEQFF
>TRBJ2-1|TRBV4-1
CASSQLQAFHEQFF
>TRBJ2-7|TRBV7-8
CASSPYLGQGGWEQYF
>TRBJ1-4|TRBV6-2/TRBV6-3
CASSYTDRLKLFF
>TRBJ1-2|TRBV11-2
CASSLDRYGTGTTELYGYTF
>TRBJ2-6|TRBV7-9
CASSSPRGQFSSGANVLTF
>TRBJ1-5|TRBV12-3/TRBV12-4
CASSLERDQPQHF
>TRBJ2-6|TRBV3-1/TRBV3-2
CASSPRVGGSGANVLTF
>TRBJ1-2|TRBV3-1/TRBV3-2
CASSQDTGGDGYTF
>TRBJ1-6|TRBV5-1
CASSLGVGDSPLHF
>TRBJ2-7|TRBV10-3
CAIRKRVDSYEQYF
>TRBJ2-1|TRBV9
CASSVVAGTVFF
>TRBJ2-7|TRBV2
CASSERRGPYEQYF
>TRBJ2-7|TRBV27
CASSLSFVAGGPYEQYF
>TRBJ2-2|TRBV11-2
CASSLGGSTGELFF
>TRBJ1-1|TRBV13
CASSFGQGTAEAFF
>TRBJ1-5|TRBV9
CASSPDSRRPQHF
>TRBJ1-3|TRBV6-5
CAIRTEIGNTIYF
>TRBJ1-2|TRBV6-5
CASRPGTGVYGYTF
>TRBJ2-3|TRBV30
CAWRDLTAYNTDTQYF
>TRBJ1-6|TRBV10-2
CASSVGQNYNSPLHF
>TRBJ2-3|TRBV14
CASSQDRLSGTTDTQYF
>TRBJ1-2|TRBV7-9
CASSSQDRVVYGYTF
>TRBJ1-5|TRBV6-5
CASTEGMDQPQHF
>TRBJ2-7|TRBV6-5
CASYTGTYEQYF
>TRBJ2-3|TRBV5-4
CASSWGGTTSLTQYF
>TRBJ1-1|TRBV6-5
CASSYTQGALNTEAFF
>TRBJ1-1|TRBV4-2
CASSQEPNRGHTEAFF
>TRBJ1-2|TRBV5-1
CASSPYRDGYTF
>TRBJ1-6|TRBV7-9
CASSLRGRADLHF
>TRBJ2-5|TRBV18
CASSAAGVKETQYF
>TRBJ2-7|TRBV28
CASSTVTYEQYF
>TRBJ1-5|TRBV19
CASSMGLNRGGNQPQHF
>TRBJ2-1|TRBV5-6
CASSLELAGAIGNEQFF
>TRBJ2-3|TRBV9
CASSVVAGGTDTQYF
>TRBJ1-6|TRBV30
CACTGQGDSPLHF
>TRBJ2-1|TRBV5-5
CASSLSPGLAGNEQFF
>TRBJ1-1|TRBV30
CAWDLMDYTEAFF
>TRBJ1-5|TRBV2
CASTRSTGGNQPQHF
>TRBJ2-1|TRBV10-1
CASSDNTKYNEQFF
>TRBJ1-5|TRBV11-2
CASSLLLFAGFEPQHF
>TRBJ2-7|TRBV27
CASSISLADEQYF
>TRBJ2-7|TRBV24-1
CATSDLGLAEPPDEQYF
>TRBJ2-5|TRBV5-1
CASSPRGSGQETQYF
>TRBJ1-1|TRBV11-1
CASSPYGGALDTEAFF
>TRBJ1-6|TRBV15
CATGTGDPYNSPLHF
>TRBJ2-1|TRBV9
CASSVSLDLGGYNEQFF
>TRBJ2-5|TRBV2
CASSRGETQYF